Listed below are T cell receptor beta chains from one sample, sequenced in a study of T cell responses to AZD1222 COVID-19 vaccine. This table comes from immunoSEQ multiplex PCR, and its TCRdb copy is limited to in-frame clones, with some not included. This table holds roughly 20,000 clones, about 80% found once. Material: peripheral blood, obtained on day 0 of AZD1222 vaccination. Receptor source: an adult in good health. Both conserved end residues are part of each CDR3. The D gene is left open where the match is weak. Rows give clone size only sometimes, using once, few, many, or a class for an expanded clone.

clone_size: -; j_call: TRBJ2-1; d_call: -; v_call: TRBV9; cdr3_aa: CASSVTQGSSYNEQFF; cdr3_nt: TGTGCCAGCAGCGTAACTCAGGGGAGCTCCTACAATGAGCAGTTCTTC
clone_size: -; j_call: TRBJ1-2; d_call: -; v_call: TRBV7-2; cdr3_aa: CASGGLGLGYTF; cdr3_nt: TGTGCCAGCGGAGGTCTTGGTCTTGGCTACACCTTC
clone_size: -; j_call: TRBJ2-1; d_call: TRBD1; v_call: TRBV7-6; cdr3_aa: CASSLEGARGYNEQFF; cdr3_nt: TGTGCCAGCAGCTTAGAGGGGGCGAGGGGTTACAATGAGCAGTTCTTC
clone_size: -; j_call: TRBJ2-1; d_call: TRBD2; v_call: TRBV24-1; cdr3_aa: CATSDGTSGPSVYEQFF; cdr3_nt: TGTGCCACCAGTGATGGGACTAGCGGGCCCAGTGTGTATGAGCAGTTCTTC
clone_size: -; j_call: TRBJ2-1; d_call: -; v_call: TRBV9; cdr3_aa: CASSVYGSGQFF; cdr3_nt: TGTGCCAGCAGCGTCTACGGGTCGGGGCAGTTCTTC
clone_size: -; j_call: TRBJ1-2; d_call: -; v_call: TRBV6-5; cdr3_aa: CASSLGNQQDGYTF; cdr3_nt: TGTGCCAGCAGCCTGGGGAACCAGCAGGATGGCTACACCTTC
clone_size: -; j_call: TRBJ1-1; d_call: -; v_call: TRBV27; cdr3_aa: CASSWGSNTEAFF; cdr3_nt: TGTGCCAGCAGTTGGGGGTCGAACACTGAAGCTTTCTTT
clone_size: -; j_call: TRBJ1-1; d_call: -; v_call: TRBV30; cdr3_aa: CAWTPAANTEAFF; cdr3_nt: TGTGCCTGGACTCCCGCAGCGAACACTGAAGCTTTCTTT
clone_size: -; j_call: TRBJ2-1; d_call: TRBD2; v_call: TRBV7-6; cdr3_aa: CASSLARTSGNSYNEQFF; cdr3_nt: TGTGCCAGCAGCTTAGCGAGGACTAGCGGCAACTCCTACAATGAGCAGTTCTTC
clone_size: -; j_call: TRBJ2-7; d_call: TRBD2; v_call: TRBV5-1; cdr3_aa: CASSLAASGYEQYF; cdr3_nt: TGCGCCAGCAGCTTGGCCGCTAGCGGCTACGAGCAGTACTTC
clone_size: -; j_call: TRBJ2-1; d_call: -; v_call: TRBV5-6; cdr3_aa: CASSWAGPNEQFF; cdr3_nt: TGTGCCAGCAGCTGGGCCGGCCCCAATGAGCAGTTCTTC
clone_size: -; j_call: TRBJ2-3; d_call: -; v_call: TRBV9; cdr3_aa: CASSVFPVGQVDTDTQYF; cdr3_nt: TGTGCCAGCAGCGTATTCCCCGTGGGCCAGGTCGACACAGATACGCAGTATTTT
clone_size: -; j_call: TRBJ1-1; d_call: TRBD1; v_call: TRBV27; cdr3_aa: CASSGTGAGNTEAFF; cdr3_nt: TGTGCCAGCAGTGGGACAGGGGCAGGGAACACTGAAGCTTTCTTT
clone_size: -; j_call: TRBJ2-3; d_call: -; v_call: TRBV27; cdr3_aa: CASSLGLSRNTQYF; cdr3_nt: TGTGCCAGCAGTTTAGGACTTAGTAGGAATACGCAGTATTTT
clone_size: -; j_call: TRBJ2-7; d_call: TRBD2; v_call: TRBV9; cdr3_aa: CASSASGSQAYEQYF; cdr3_nt: TGTGCCAGCAGCGCTAGCGGGAGTCAGGCCTACGAGCAGTACTTC
clone_size: -; j_call: TRBJ1-2; d_call: -; v_call: TRBV4-1; cdr3_aa: CASSQERRRFNYGYTF; cdr3_nt: TGCGCCAGCAGCCAAGAAAGACGCCGCTTTAACTATGGCTACACCTTC
clone_size: -; j_call: TRBJ2-3; d_call: -; v_call: TRBV12-3/TRBV12-4; cdr3_aa: CASSLTATQYF; cdr3_nt: TGTGCCAGCAGTTTAACTGCTACGCAGTATTTT
clone_size: few; j_call: TRBJ2-2; d_call: -; v_call: TRBV6-5; cdr3_aa: CASSSGGDTGELFF; cdr3_nt: -
clone_size: -; j_call: TRBJ1-5; d_call: -; v_call: TRBV6-5; cdr3_aa: CASSSDRNQPQHF; cdr3_nt: TGTGCCAGCAGCTCGGACAGAAATCAGCCCCAGCATTTT
clone_size: -; j_call: TRBJ1-6; d_call: -; v_call: TRBV7-3; cdr3_aa: CASSLVSGRDSPLHF; cdr3_nt: TGTGCCAGCAGCTTAGTTTCAGGTCGGGATTCACCCCTCCACTTT
clone_size: -; j_call: TRBJ1-3; d_call: -; v_call: TRBV19; cdr3_aa: CASTASRGTGNTIYF; cdr3_nt: TGTGCCAGTACTGCGAGTAGAGGGACTGGAAACACCATATATTTT
clone_size: -; j_call: TRBJ1-1; d_call: TRBD1; v_call: TRBV18; cdr3_aa: CASSPRGQEAFF; cdr3_nt: TGTGCCAGCTCACCACGGGGACAGGAGGCTTTCTTT
clone_size: -; j_call: TRBJ2-1; d_call: -; v_call: TRBV18; cdr3_aa: CASSPGVAYNEQFF; cdr3_nt: TGTGCCAGCTCACCAGGGGTAGCCTACAATGAGCAGTTCTTC
clone_size: -; j_call: TRBJ1-1; d_call: -; v_call: TRBV7-9; cdr3_aa: CASSPDIPKEAFF; cdr3_nt: TGTGCCAGCAGCCCCGACATTCCTAAGGAAGCTTTCTTT
clone_size: -; j_call: TRBJ2-3; d_call: -; v_call: TRBV20-1; cdr3_aa: CSAPTLLEQYF; cdr3_nt: TGCAGTGCCCCGACCCTCCTTGAGCAGTATTTT
clone_size: -; j_call: TRBJ2-2; d_call: -; v_call: TRBV4-2; cdr3_aa: CASSQGSTATGELFF; cdr3_nt: TGTGCCAGCAGCCAAGGTTCTACGGCGACCGGGGAGCTGTTTTTT